This T cell receptor beta chain was recorded in a study of OX40 agonist ivuxolimab in advanced cancers. On the study more broadly: In three patients, partial responses were observed, one with hepatocellular carcinoma and two with cutaneous melanoma.

Worth noting for this clone: Its antigen is currently unknown.

The length of the CDR3 is 15 residues. V lost 4 bases, J lost 3 bases, and 8 bases stayed unmatched. CDR1 SGHNT and CDR2 YYREEE come from the germline V gene (reference sequence). Sequenced by immunoSEQ multiplex PCR; TCRdb stores in-frame clones only, minus some. The profile covers 45,000 to 65,000 clones, with nearly 80% appearing a single time and 2% to 3% taken by the ten largest. Findings and caveats of the study: In the expanded peripheral T cells, antigen specificity was never determined.

Material: CD4+ or CD8+ T cells sorted from blood, obtained in a trial of the OX40 agonist ivuxolimab. V usage is TRBV5-4 and J usage is TRBJ1-1; TRBD1 matches at 8 bases. The source is an adult with an advanced solid tumor such as melanoma, head and neck, liver or kidney cancer. The CDR3 reads CASSPRQGLDTEAFF. For the CDR3, the DNA is TGTGCCAGCAGCCCCCGACAGGGGCTGGACACTGAAGCTTTCTTT. The variable domain in full, with the rest retrieved from reference TRBV5-4 and TRBJ1-1, is ETGVTQSPTHLIKTRGQQVTLRCSSQSGHNTVSWYQQALGQGPQFIFQYYREEENGRGNFPPRFSGLQFPNYSSELNVNALELDDSALYLCASSPRQGLDTEAFFGQGTRLTVV.